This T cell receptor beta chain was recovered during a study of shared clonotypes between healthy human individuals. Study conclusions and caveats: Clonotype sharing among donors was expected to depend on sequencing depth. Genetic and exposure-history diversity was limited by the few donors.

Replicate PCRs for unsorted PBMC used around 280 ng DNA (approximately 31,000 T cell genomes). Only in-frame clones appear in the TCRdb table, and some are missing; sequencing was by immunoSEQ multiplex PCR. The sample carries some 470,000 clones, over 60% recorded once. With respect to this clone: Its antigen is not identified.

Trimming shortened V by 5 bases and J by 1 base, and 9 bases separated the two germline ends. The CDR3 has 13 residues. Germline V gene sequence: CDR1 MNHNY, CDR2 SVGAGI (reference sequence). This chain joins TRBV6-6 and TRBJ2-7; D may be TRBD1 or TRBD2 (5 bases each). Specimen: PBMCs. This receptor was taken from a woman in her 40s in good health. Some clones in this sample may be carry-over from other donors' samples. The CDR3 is CASSRDGSYEQYF. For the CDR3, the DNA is TGTGCCAGCAGTCGGGACGGTTCCTACGAGCAGTACTTC.